One and the same sample provided the 19 T cell receptor beta chains below, sequenced in a study of PD-1 blockade in classical Hodgkin lymphoma. Generated by immunoSEQ multiplex PCR, the TCRdb table keeps only in-frame clones and is missing some. The sample records 50,000 to 65,000 clones, roughly nine tenths being singletons. Regarding time point: cycle 4 day 1 (C4D1), after more than five weeks of nivolumab. There was relapse after autologous stem cell transplantation in every patient, and there was variation in brentuximab vedotin exposure. The sequences come from peripheral blood mononuclear cells (PBMCs), collected before the fourth cycle of nivolumab. The receptors here all came from a human donor with classical Hodgkin lymphoma.

The chain combines TRBV7-9 with TRBJ2-7; perhaps D is TRBD1 or TRBD2 (5 bases each). The CDR3 totals 13 residues. The V end lost 5 bases, the J end lost 10 bases, and 18 bases lay between the germline ends. Germline-derived CDR1 and CDR2 are SEHNR and FQNEAQ (reference sequence). The CDR3 spells CASSVGRGRLQYF. The CDR3 coding sequence is TGTGCCAGCAGCGTGGGACGGGGTAGATTACAGTACTTC. Supplemented by reference TRBV7-9 and TRBJ2-7, the full variable domain reads DTGVSQNPRHKITKRGQNVTFRCDPISEHNRLYWYRQTLGQGPEFLTYFQNEAQLEKSRLLSDRFSAERPKGSFSTLEIQRTEQGDSAMYLCASSVGRGRLQYFGPGTRLTVT.

The chain recombines TRBV14 with TRBJ2-7, with 7 bases identical to TRBD2. CDR3 size: 16 residues. Germline V gives CDR1 SGHDN, CDR2 FVKESK. Trimming took 4 bases from V and 2 from J; bases not matched to a gene: 11. The CDR3, as DNA: TGTGCCAGCAGCCCGGGGTCGGGGGGAACCGCCTACGAGCAGTACTTC. The encoded protein is CASSPGSGGTAYEQYF.

This clone was observed a few times. This rearrangement joins TRBV5-1 to TRBJ1-4; D perhaps matches TRBD1 (6 bases). CDR3 size: 17 residues. Trimming pared 0 bases from V and 9 bases from J, leaving 21 bases between. CDR1 and CDR2 (germline): SGHRS, YFSETQ. CDR3 residues: CASSLEPLGAFSQKLFF. In DNA, the CDR3 is TGCGCCAGCAGCTTGGAACCCTTGGGGGCGTTTTCGCAAAAACTGTTTTTT.

The V call is TRBV9, the J call TRBJ1-3, with D maybe TRBD1 (5 bases). CDR3 length: 16 amino acids. In germline, CDR1 is SGDLS, CDR2 YYNGEE. V shed 3 bases and J shed 2 bases, with 15 bases lying between them. The CDR3 region is CASSALDSDTGNTIYF. DNA for the CDR3: TGTGCCAGCAGCGCCCTTGACAGCGACACTGGAAACACCATATATTTT.

This clone has just one count. The V gene is TRBV2, the J gene TRBJ2-3, with 8 bases aligning to TRBD2. Trimming removed 5 bases from V and 0 bases from J; junction bases left unmatched: 4. The CDR3 consists of 15 residues. Germline-derived CDR1 and CDR2 are SNHLY and FYNNEI. The CDR3 nucleotides read TGTGCCAGCAGTCTAGCGGGCGCTAGCACAGATACGCAGTATTTT. Its translation: CASSLAGASTDTQYF.

This chain joins TRBV11-2 and TRBJ1-2; 7 bases line up with TRBD1. The ends lost 0 bases at V and 3 bases at J; junction bases unmatched: 10. The CDR3 length is 17 residues. The germline gives CDR1 SGHAT, CDR2 FQNNGV. CDR3 amino acids: CASSLDGRQGGHYGYTF. CDR3 coding DNA: TGTGCCAGCAGCTTAGATGGGAGACAGGGAGGGCACTATGGCTACACCTTC.

This clone appeared a single time. DNA for the CDR3: TGTGCCAGCAGCTTTTCTACCGATCAGGGGACCCAGTACTTC. Amino acid sequence: CASSFSTDQGTQYF. The rearrangement links TRBV7-9 to TRBJ2-5; D perhaps matches TRBD1 (5 bases). CDR3 size: 14 residues. Germline CDR1 and CDR2: SEHNR and FQNEAQ (reference sequence). V was shortened by 3 bases and J by 7 bases, with 15 bases between the two germline ends.

This chain joins TRBV28 and TRBJ1-2; possibly TRBD1 for D (5 bases). V was cut by 1 base and J by 5 bases, with 11 bases left in between. The germline V gene has CDR1 MDHEN and CDR2 SYDVKM. The CDR3 sequence is 14 residues long. The CDR3 nucleotides are TGTGCCAGCAGTTTATCTCAGGGCACTTATGGCTACACCTTC. It specifies CASSLSQGTYGYTF.

The chain recombines TRBV18 with TRBJ2-7; tentative D call: TRBD2 (5 bases). The germline CDR1 and CDR2 sequences are KGHSH and LQKENI. The V end was cut by 1 base, the J end by 2 bases, with 9 bases between. This CDR3 has 14 residues. The CDR3 bases are TGTGCCAGCTCACCACGGGAGATTACCTACGAGCAGTACTTC. Protein sequence: CASSPREITYEQYF.

The chain uses TRBV5-3 and TRBJ2-4; 7 nucleotides align to TRBD2. TRBV5-3 carries the ORF label, with uncertain function. This CDR3 has 17 amino acids. V lost 3 bases and J lost 8; bases outside the gene matches: 17. The CDR3: CARSSHHPAGFLDIQYF. In DNA form, the CDR3 reads TGTGCCAGAAGCTCGCACCATCCAGCGGGGTTCTTGGACATTCAGTACTTC.

Concerning this clone: Other DNA sequences from this sample encode an identical CDR3 as well. V is TRBV6-5 and J is TRBJ1-1; 7 bases fit TRBD1. CDR1 and CDR2 (germline): MNHEY, SVGAGI. V lost 2 bases, J lost 5 bases, and 2 bases stayed unmatched. The CDR3 is 13 residues long. This chain's CDR3 is CASSYQGGTEAFF. The CDR3 DNA sequence: TGTGCCAGCAGTTACCAGGGGGGTACTGAAGCTTTCTTT.

A remark on this clone: The same CDR3 is also encoded by other DNA sequences in this sample. This sequence joins TRBV10-2 and TRBJ2-5; TRBD2 matches at 11 bases. Germline V lookup: CDR1 WSHSY, CDR2 SAAADI. The CDR3 totals 15 residues. Trimming at V came to 1 base and at J to 2 bases, leaving 0 bases not matched to a gene. CDR3 sequence: CASSELAGGQETQYF. The CDR3 DNA follows: TGCGCCAGCAGTGAGTTAGCGGGGGGGCAAGAGACCCAGTACTTC.

The chain employs TRBV27 and TRBJ2-7; possible D gene TRBD1, 6 bases. From germline, CDR1 is MNHEY and CDR2 SMNVEV (reference sequence). Trimming left V 7 bases short and J 6 bases short, with 31 bases between. CDR3 length: 18 residues. Here the CDR3 reads CASKKLRNRQESRFEQYF. CDR3 DNA sequence: TGTGCCAGCAAAAAGCTGCGGAACCGACAGGAGTCTCGATTCGAGCAGTACTTC.

This clone was observed once. This CDR3 reads CASSLGPTVQETQYF. As DNA, the CDR3 is TGCGCCAGCAGCTTGGGGCCAACAGTTCAAGAGACCCAGTACTTC. This rearrangement joins TRBV5-1 to TRBJ2-5, with D unresolved. V was clipped by 0 bases and J by 2 bases, with 11 bases between them. From germline, CDR1 is SGHRS and CDR2 YFSETQ. CDR3 length: 15 residues.

The chain recombines TRBV5-1 with TRBJ1-3, with a possible D match to TRBD1 (6 bases). Per germline, CDR1 SGHRS and CDR2 YFSETQ. V was clipped by 4 bases and J by 9 bases, with 26 bases between them. The CDR3 contains 17 residues. The CDR3 DNA is TGCGCCAGCAGCCCGGGGGGCGGGGGGCAGCTGGCCGGCACCATATATTTT. Its translation: CASSPGGGGQLAGTIYF. The full variable domain, with the rest looked up from reference TRBV5-1 and TRBJ1-3, is KAGVTQTPRYLIKTRGQQVTLSCSPISGHRSVSWYQQTPGQGLQFLFEYFSETQRNKGNFPGRFSGRQFSNSRSEMNVSTLELGDSALYLCASSPGGGGQLAGTIYFGEGSWLTVV.

The CDR3 loop reads CASSLGSGGTGNEKLFF. The DNA for the CDR3 is TGCGCCAGCAGCTTGGGATCGGGCGGGACAGGGAATGAAAAACTGTTTTTT. The V gene is TRBV5-1, the J gene TRBJ1-4; 9 nucleotides align to TRBD1. Germline V gene sequence: CDR1 SGHRS, CDR2 YFSETQ. V lost 0 bases and J lost 5; bases outside the gene matches: 8. The CDR3 totals 17 residues.

This rearrangement joins TRBV5-1 to TRBJ2-5; 9 nucleotides match TRBD1. This CDR3 contains 13 residues. Germline V lookup: CDR1 SGHRS, CDR2 YFSETQ. V lost 4 bases and J lost 11; bases outside the gene matches: 9. CDR3 nucleotides: TGCGCCAGCAGCAGAGGACAGGGGCTCGAACAGTACTTC. Its protein is CASSRGQGLEQYF.

V gene TRBV6-1 combines with J gene TRBJ1-2; TRBD1 might be the D (6 bases). Deletions cut 1 base from V and 4 bases from J, with 16 bases between. Germline V gene lookup returns CDR1 MNHNS and CDR2 SASEGT. CDR3 length: 16 residues. CDR3 amino acids: CASSEEGRGAAYGYTF. The CDR3, as DNA: TGTGCCAGCAGTGAAGAGGGTCGGGGGGCGGCCTATGGCTACACCTTC.

The chain recombines TRBV7-2 with TRBJ2-7; 7 bases line up with TRBD2. The trim removed 11 bases at V and 4 bases at J, leaving 11 bases unmatched. The germline CDR1 and CDR2 sequences are SGHTA and FQGNSA. The CDR3 runs to 13 residues. This CDR3 is CAPPHRGDYEQYF. The DNA of the CDR3 is TGTGCCCCCCCCCACCGGGGGGATTACGAGCAGTACTTC.